The 30 T cell receptor beta chains given below trace back to one sample, sequenced in a study of OX40 agonist ivuxolimab in advanced cancers. The assay was immunoSEQ multiplex PCR, and TCRdb's table has in-frame clones only and misses some. The table lists about 70,000 clones, roughly three quarters of them singletons, with 5% in the top ten. This specimen consisted of CD4+ or CD8+ T cells sorted from blood, obtained in a trial of the OX40 agonist ivuxolimab. Receptors were obtained from an adult with an advanced solid tumor such as melanoma, head and neck, liver or kidney cancer.

The gene calls are TRBV7-2 and TRBJ2-5; 8 nucleotides align to TRBD2. The CDR3 is 16 amino acids. CDR1 SGHTA and CDR2 FQGNSA come from the germline V gene. J lost 1 base, V lost 3 bases, and 7 bases had no gene match. This chain's CDR3 is CASSFPPGGVQETQYF. The CDR3 DNA is TGTGCCAGCAGCTTTCCCCCCGGGGGGGTCCAAGAGACCCAGTACTTC.

The chain couples TRBV19 to TRBJ2-5; tentatively, D is TRBD2 (6 bases). The CDR3 spans 14 residues. The germline gives CDR1 LNHDA, CDR2 SQIVND (reference sequence). V shed 6 bases and J shed 4 bases, with 15 bases lying between them. CDR3 amino acids: CASRPGTGGETQYF. The CDR3 bases are TGTGCCAGTAGGCCTGGGACTGGGGGAGAGACCCAGTACTTC.

This clone appeared a few times. The chain employs TRBV4-3 and TRBJ1-2; perhaps TRBD1 as D (6 bases). This CDR3 spans 15 amino acids. Trimming took off 0 bases at V and 2 bases at J, with 10 bases between the two ends. Looked up from germline, CDR1 is LGHNA and CDR2 is YSLEER. The DNA for the CDR3 is TGCGCCAGCAGCCAAGATGGGGGCGTCAACTATGGCTACACCTTC. Translated, it gives CASSQDGGVNYGYTF.

This chain uses TRBV29-1 with TRBJ2-7, with 10 bases matching TRBD1. This CDR3 is built from 13 residues. Germline loops: CDR1 SQVTM, CDR2 ANQGSEA. With 4 bases clipped from V and 6 bases from J, the junction kept 6 bases outside the gene matches. CDR3: CSVVRQGAGEQYF. The CDR3, as DNA: TGCAGCGTTGTTAGACAGGGGGCGGGCGAGCAGTACTTC.

CDR3 in amino acids: CSVEEPGPLPGELFF. Written as DNA, the CDR3 is TGCAGCGTTGAAGAGCCGGGGCCCTTGCCCGGGGAGCTGTTTTTT. The rearrangement links TRBV29-1 to TRBJ2-2; D is possibly TRBD1 or TRBD2 (5 bases each). The V end was cut by 0 bases, the J end by 6 bases, with 14 bases between. There are 15 residues in the CDR3. Germline V CDR1 and CDR2: SQVTM, ANQGSEA.

This clone was counted once. The J gene is TRBJ2-4, the V gene TRBV2; D remains unclear. Trimming removed 4 bases at V and 0 bases at J, with 7 bases between. Per germline, CDR1 SNHLY and CDR2 FYNNEI. The CDR3 runs 14 residues. The CDR3 is CASSAEIAKNIQYF. Here the CDR3 DNA reads TGTGCCAGCAGTGCTGAGATAGCCAAAAACATTCAGTACTTC.

Concerning this clone itself: Other nucleotide sequences in the sample specify the same CDR3. The chain joins TRBV27 to TRBJ2-2; D may be TRBD1 (6 bases). This CDR3 comprises 16 residues. The V gene's germline CDR1 is MNHEY and CDR2 SMNVEV (reference sequence). The V end was cut by 1 base, the J end by 1 base, with 10 bases between. CDR3 DNA sequence: TGTGCCAGCAGTTTATTAGGGACACTGAACACCGGGGAGCTGTTTTTT. Translation gives CASSLLGTLNTGELFF.

With regard to this clone: It is likely a read error: a sequence one base away is far more abundant. The rearrangement uses TRBV11-2 and TRBJ1-5; D perhaps matches TRBD1 (5 bases). Trimming removed 5 bases from V and 4 bases from J, with 18 bases in between. The CDR3 is 16 amino acids. The germline CDR1 and CDR2 sequences are SGHAT and FQNNGV. For the CDR3, the DNA is TGTGCCAGCAGCCAAGGTTTAGGACAAGGAAATCAGCCCCAGCATTTT. It codes for CASSQGLGQGNQPQHF.

This sequence joins TRBV30 and TRBJ1-2; D call uncertain. V lost 0 bases and J 8 bases, leaving 10 bases between the germline ends. The germline CDR1 and CDR2 sequences are GTSNPN and SVGIG (reference sequence). This CDR3 comprises 12 residues. CDR3 sequence (DNA): TGTGCCTGGAGTGTACAAGTAGGAGGCTACACCTTC. Translating gives CAWSVQVGGYTF.

The J gene is TRBJ2-5, the V gene TRBV4-1, with TRBD2 matching over 10 bases. The CDR3 covers 17 residues. J was trimmed by 5 bases and V by 0 bases; bases with no gene match: 9. CDR1 and CDR2 (germline): MGHRA, YSYEKL. The CDR3, as DNA: TGCGCCAGCAGCCAAGATTTAGCGGGGGGCTTTTTCGAGACCCAGTACTTC. Translating gives CASSQDLAGGFFETQYF.

The rearrangement joins TRBV5-1 to TRBJ2-1; 7 nucleotides agree with TRBD2. Germline-derived CDR1 and CDR2 are SGHRS and YFSETQ. CDR3 length: 16 amino acids. V lost 4 bases to trimming and J lost 9 bases; unmatched junction nucleotides: 16. CDR3 amino acids: CASSGGLTGPGGEQFF. The CDR3, as DNA: TGCGCCAGCAGCGGAGGCCTTACGGGTCCGGGGGGTGAGCAGTTCTTC. Looking up the rest from reference TRBV5-1 and TRBJ2-1 gives the full variable domain: KAGVTQTPRYLIKTRGQQVTLSCSPISGHRSVSWYQQTPGQGLQFLFEYFSETQRNKGNFPGRFSGRQFSNSRSEMNVSTLELGDSALYLCASSGGLTGPGGEQFFGPGTRLTVL.

In this sample, this clone turned up a few times. V gene TRBV10-3 combines with J gene TRBJ1-2; the D is unclear. CDR1 is ENHRY, CDR2 SYGVKD, per germline. This CDR3 has 11 amino acids. V lost 8 bases, J lost 0 bases, and 4 bases lay in between. CDR3 sequence reads: CAISANYGYTF. The CDR3 coding sequence is TGTGCCATCTCGGCTAACTATGGCTACACCTTC.

The chain joins TRBV27 to TRBJ2-3; no clear D gene. Per germline, CDR1 MNHEY and CDR2 SMNVEV (reference sequence). The CDR3 extends over 12 amino acids. V lost 4 bases and J lost 5, with 7 bases in between. The CDR3 sequence is CASSSYRDTQYF. The CDR3 bases are TGTGCCAGCAGTTCGTACCGAGATACGCAGTATTTT.

V gene TRBV10-3 combines with J gene TRBJ2-2; TRBD1 matches at 7 bases. The J segment lost 4 bases and the V segment lost 5 bases, leaving 7 bases of the junction unmatched. This CDR3 has 15 amino acids. Germline CDR1 and CDR2: ENHRY and SYGVKD. This CDR3 is CAISTRDSSTGELFF. DNA for the CDR3: TGTGCCATCAGTACCCGGGACAGCTCCACCGGGGAGCTGTTTTTT.

The CDR3 DNA reads TGTGCCAGCAGCTTGGTCATTCAGTCCGGGGGCACAGATACGCAGTATTTT. This sequence encodes CASSLVIQSGGTDTQYF. This chain connects TRBV5-4 to TRBJ2-3, with a weak D call TRBD2 (5 bases). The CDR3 is made up of 17 amino acids. The germline V gene encodes CDR1 SGHNT and CDR2 YYREEE (reference sequence). V was cut by 0 bases and J by 1 base, with 15 bases left in between.

This clone was observed a single time. The V gene is TRBV5-1, the J gene TRBJ2-7; 7 bases map to TRBD1. Germline values: CDR1 SGHRS, CDR2 YFSETQ. The CDR3 extends over 14 amino acids. Losses at the gene ends were 4 bases for V and 4 bases for J; bases not matched to a gene: 8. The CDR3 sequence: CASSPGTEMYEQYF. In nucleotides, the CDR3 is TGCGCCAGCAGCCCGGGGACAGAGATGTACGAGCAGTACTTC. The variable domain in full, with the rest retrieved from reference TRBV5-1 and TRBJ2-7, is KAGVTQTPRYLIKTRGQQVTLSCSPISGHRSVSWYQQTPGQGLQFLFEYFSETQRNKGNFPGRFSGRQFSNSRSEMNVSTLELGDSALYLCASSPGTEMYEQYFGPGTRLTVT.

The chain joins TRBV19 to TRBJ1-5, with 7 bases aligning to TRBD1. The CDR3 consists of 14 residues. Looked up from germline, CDR1 is LNHDA and CDR2 is SQIVND (reference sequence). V trimming: 9 bases; J trimming: 4 bases; junction bases outside the gene matches: 9. The CDR3 spells CASRGTAPNQPQHF. The CDR3 nucleotides read TGTGCCAGCAGGGGGACAGCACCGAATCAGCCCCAGCATTTT.

The chain has TRBV27 and TRBJ2-3; 7 bases match TRBD2. The J segment lost 3 bases and the V segment lost 9 bases, leaving 12 bases of the junction unmatched. The CDR3 contains 15 residues. Germline V CDR1 and CDR2: MNHEY, SMNVEV (reference sequence). The CDR3 is CASQYVVGGTDTQYF. The CDR3 coding sequence is TGTGCCAGTCAATACGTAGTCGGGGGGACAGATACGCAGTATTTT.

This rearrangement joins TRBV12-5 to TRBJ2-3, with 8 bases matching TRBD2. The CDR3 is made up of 14 amino acids. Germline loops: CDR1 LGHNT, CDR2 FRNRAP. V shed 5 bases and J 4 bases; nucleotides not matched to a gene: 5. Here the CDR3 reads CASGPSGGADTQYF. For the CDR3, the DNA is TGTGCTAGTGGTCCGAGCGGGGGCGCAGATACGCAGTATTTT.

The chain combines TRBV5-1 with TRBJ2-5; 10 nucleotides line up with TRBD1. The ends lost 2 bases at V and 2 bases at J; junction bases unmatched: 15. CDR3 length: 19 amino acids. Germline V lookup: CDR1 SGHRS, CDR2 YFSETQ. CDR3 residues: CASSFTGTGERWRQETQYF. The CDR3 region has the DNA TGCGCCAGCAGCTTCACCGGGACAGGGGAGCGTTGGCGACAAGAGACCCAGTACTTC.

The rearrangement links TRBV7-9 to TRBJ1-1, with 7 bases that match TRBD1. The germline gives CDR1 SEHNR, CDR2 FQNEAQ (reference sequence). J was trimmed by 10 bases and V by 4 bases; bases with no gene match: 15. This CDR3 has 15 residues. The CDR3 reads CASSSITTGTNRAFF. Written as DNA, the CDR3 is TGTGCCAGCAGCTCGATAACGACAGGGACTAACAGAGCTTTCTTT.

The V gene is TRBV27, the J gene TRBJ1-5; D remains unclear. The CDR3 runs 14 residues. The V end was cut by 6 bases, the J end by 0 bases, with 9 bases between. The germline V gene has CDR1 MNHEY and CDR2 SMNVEV (reference sequence). CDR3 DNA: TGTGCCAGCAGGGAATCGTATAGCAATCAGCCCCAGCATTTT. As protein: CASRESYSNQPQHF.

The genes are TRBV21-1 and TRBJ2-7; the table's D call of TRBD2 was not tested on the DNA. TRBV21-1 is shown as a pseudogene. The CDR3 spans 15 residues. CDR3 region: CASSKAGGMPYEQYF. For the CDR3, the DNA is TGTGCCAGCAGCAAAGCGGGGGGTATGCCCTACGAGCAGTACTTC.

V and J are TRBV7-3 and TRBJ2-5, with D perhaps assigned TRBD1 or TRBD2 (5 bases each). This CDR3 has 15 residues. Trimming took off 2 bases at V and 2 bases at J, with 12 bases between the two ends. Germline V lookup: CDR1 SGHTA, CDR2 FQGTGA. The CDR3 DNA is TGTGCCAGCAGCTTACCCGGGGACGGACAAGAGACCCAGTACTTC. Its protein is CASSLPGDGQETQYF.

The V and J genes are TRBV10-3 and TRBJ2-1; no definite D call. The CDR3 is 15 amino acids. The germline gives CDR1 ENHRY, CDR2 SYGVKD. V gave up 7 bases and J gave up 0 bases, with 13 bases separating them. CDR3 region: CAIKGSDGSYNEQFF. CDR3 DNA: TGTGCCATCAAGGGCTCGGATGGCTCCTACAATGAGCAGTTCTTC.

The rearrangement links TRBV15 to TRBJ2-1; 13 bases are a match to TRBD2. V trimming: 6 bases; J trimming: 15 bases; junction bases outside the gene matches: 11. Looked up from germline, CDR1 is LNHNV and CDR2 is YYDKDF (reference sequence). This CDR3 region has 14 residues. DNA of the CDR3: TGTGCCACCAGGGAAGGGACTAGCGGGACCAAGGGGTTCTTC. This encodes CATREGTSGTKGFF.

V gene TRBV4-1 combines with J gene TRBJ1-5; TRBD1 aligns across 9 bases. Per germline, CDR1 MGHRA and CDR2 YSYEKL. The CDR3 spans 15 residues. Unmatched junction bases numbered 10, after V lost 3 bases and J lost 10 bases. Here the CDR3 reads CASSQIQGASGPQHF. The CDR3 nucleotides are TGCGCCAGCAGCCAGATACAGGGGGCGAGTGGCCCCCAGCATTTT.

The gene calls are TRBV5-4 and TRBJ1-2; 7 nucleotides match TRBD1. This CDR3 has 14 amino acids. The ends lost 3 bases at V and 5 bases at J; junction bases unmatched: 7. The germline V gene has CDR1 SGHNT and CDR2 YYREEE (reference sequence). CDR3 in amino acids: CASSSNRGDYGYTF. The DNA for the CDR3 is TGTGCCAGCAGCTCGAACAGGGGCGATTATGGCTACACCTTC. Combining the CDR3 with reference TRBV5-4 and TRBJ1-2 gives the whole variable domain ETGVTQSPTHLIKTRGQQVTLRCSSQSGHNTVSWYQQALGQGPQFIFQYYREEENGRGNFPPRFSGLQFPNYSSELNVNALELDDSALYLCASSSNRGDYGYTFGSGTRLTVV.

This chain joins TRBV5-1 and TRBJ2-5; a weak D match, TRBD2 (6 bases). The CDR3 consists of 14 residues. Germline V gene data show CDR1 as SGHRS and CDR2 as YFSETQ. Between the trimmed V and J ends, which lost 3 bases and 3 bases, there was a span of 12 bases. The CDR3 DNA reads TGCGCCAGCAGCTCCCCACTAGCTAAAGAGACCCAGTACTTC. This sequence encodes CASSSPLAKETQYF. The full variable domain, completed using reference TRBV5-1 and TRBJ2-5, is KAGVTQTPRYLIKTRGQQVTLSCSPISGHRSVSWYQQTPGQGLQFLFEYFSETQRNKGNFPGRFSGRQFSNSRSEMNVSTLELGDSALYLCASSSPLAKETQYFGPGTRLLVL.

This clone has more than one count but fewer than ten. This chain uses TRBV7-9 with TRBJ2-2; 9 bases align to TRBD2. This CDR3 region has 16 residues. Germline V gene lookup returns CDR1 SEHNR and CDR2 FQNEAQ (reference sequence). J gave up 2 bases and V 3 bases, and 4 bases lay outside the gene matches. The CDR3, as DNA: TGTGCCAGCAGCTTTGGGCTAGCGGGAAACACCGGGGAGCTGTTTTTT. Translated, it gives CASSFGLAGNTGELFF. The complete variable domain, with remaining parts taken from reference TRBV7-9 and TRBJ2-2, reads DTGVSQNPRHKITKRGQNVTFRCDPISEHNRLYWYRQTLGQGPEFLTYFQNEAQLEKSRLLSDRFSAERPKGSFSTLEIQRTEQGDSAMYLCASSFGLAGNTGELFFGEGSRLTVL.